A selection of T cell receptor beta chains follows, all from one sample in a study of OX40 agonist ivuxolimab in advanced cancers. Sequenced by immunoSEQ multiplex PCR; TCRdb stores in-frame clones only, minus some. Of 37,000 or so clones in the sample, about 85% were seen once. The sample in question was CD4+ or CD8+ T cells sorted from blood, obtained in a trial of the OX40 agonist ivuxolimab. The receptors were sampled from an adult with an advanced solid tumor such as melanoma, head and neck, liver or kidney cancer. Both conserved end residues are part of each CDR3. D genes are given only for firm matches.

V	D	J	CDR3
TRBV7-2	TRBD2	TRBJ2-7	CASSHSGDYEQYF
TRBV9	NA	TRBJ2-6	CASSVAGANVLTF
TRBV18	NA	TRBJ2-1	CASSPPGSYNEQFF
TRBV6-1	NA	TRBJ2-5	CASSEAPLRETQYF
TRBV7-9	NA	TRBJ1-5	CASSLVGRGNQPQHF
TRBV5-4	NA	TRBJ2-5	CASSAIGGSETQYF
TRBV18	TRBD1	TRBJ2-5	CASSTGTEETQYF
TRBV18	NA	TRBJ1-2	CASSPTFREGYTF
TRBV12-5	NA	TRBJ1-3	CASGLGQGTDSGNTIYF
TRBV27	NA	TRBJ2-5	CASSPRFWFQETQYF
TRBV2	NA	TRBJ2-5	CASRHSGGEETQYF
TRBV5-4	NA	TRBJ1-6	CASSSAGDLPNSPLHF
TRBV29-1	NA	TRBJ2-1	CSVMGEMNEQFF
TRBV7-9	TRBD1	TRBJ2-1	CASSARGRDRRDNEQFF
TRBV7-9	NA	TRBJ2-7	CASSPAYEQYF
TRBV7-2	NA	TRBJ2-7	CASSLRTANYEQYF
TRBV5-5	NA	TRBJ2-7	CASSLSFAGELDEQYF
TRBV5-4	NA	TRBJ2-5	CASSLAGIQETQYF
TRBV11-2	NA	TRBJ2-1	CASSFGHGRLPSYNEQFF
TRBV6-5	NA	TRBJ2-7	CASNSPSTVGYEQYF
TRBV7-2	NA	TRBJ2-5	CASSLDIGMETQYF
TRBV29-1	TRBD1	TRBJ1-1	CRGDRGGTEAFF
TRBV19	TRBD2	TRBJ2-2	CASRPRGEVPGELFF
TRBV5-1	NA	TRBJ2-5	CASSARTGSLETQYF
TRBV30	NA	TRBJ1-6	CAWSDQLSPLHF
TRBV5-4	NA	TRBJ2-2	CASSYGQTGELFF